The 7 T cell receptor beta chains in this list originate from one sample, sequenced in a study of blood T cell repertoires in COVID-19. Some clones are missing from TCRdb's copy, which holds only in-frame ones; the method was immunoSEQ multiplex PCR. This table has 190,000 or so clones, about 88% appearing once. Sequencing used peripheral blood. All receptors come from a man between 35 and 55 years old with active or convalescent COVID-19.

The chain employs TRBV7-9 and TRBJ1-1; D gene ambiguous. CDR3 size: 12 residues. Germline CDR1 and CDR2: SEHNR and FQNEAQ (reference sequence). V was trimmed by 5 bases and J by 3 bases, leaving 7 bases between them. CDR3 coding DNA: TGTGCCAGCAGCCCGGTCGACACTGAAGCTTTCTTT. Translating it yields CASSPVDTEAFF.

V usage is TRBV27 and J usage is TRBJ2-7, with 8 bases identical to TRBD2. The germline CDR1 and CDR2 sequences are MNHEY and SMNVEV (reference sequence). The V gene end was trimmed by 2 bases and the J gene end by 3 bases; junction bases not matched to a gene: 3. The CDR3 runs 14 residues. CDR3 coding DNA: TGTGCCAGCAGTTTAATGGCGGGGGGCTACGAGCAGTACTTC. This encodes CASSLMAGGYEQYF.

The genes are TRBV15 and TRBJ2-7; D is undetermined. Trimming left V 1 base short and J 0 bases short, with 10 bases between. Germline CDR1 reads LNHNV; CDR2 reads YYDKDF (reference sequence). The CDR3 spans 15 residues. CDR3 DNA: TGTGCCACCAGCAGAGCTCAGCGAGACTCCTACGAGCAGTACTTC. Its protein product is CATSRAQRDSYEQYF. Variable domain in full (rest from reference TRBV15 and TRBJ2-7): DAMVIQNPRYQVTQFGKPVTLSCSQTLNHNVMYWYQQKSSQAPKLLFHYYDKDFNNEADTPDNFQSRRPNTSFCFLDIRSPGLGDTAMYLCATSRAQRDSYEQYFGPGTRLTVT.

The V gene is TRBV18, the J gene TRBJ1-2; 7 bases line up with TRBD1. After removal of 0 bases from V and 4 bases from J, the junction contained 2 bases not matched to a gene. This CDR3 comprises 14 residues. The germline V gene encodes CDR1 KGHSH and CDR2 LQKENI. The CDR3: CASSPPTGIYGYTF. The CDR3 bases are TGTGCCAGCTCACCACCGACAGGGATCTATGGCTACACCTTC. The full variable domain, with the rest looked up from reference TRBV18 and TRBJ1-2, is NAGVMQNPRHLVRRRGQEARLRCSPMKGHSHVYWYRQLPEEGLKFMVYLQKENIIDESGMPKERFSAEFPKEGPSILRIQQVVRGDSAAYFCASSPPTGIYGYTFGSGTRLTVV.

V gene TRBV30 combines with J gene TRBJ2-5, with D perhaps TRBD2 (7 bases). This CDR3 has 13 amino acids. V lost 3 bases and J lost 5, with 13 bases in between. The germline gives CDR1 GTSNPN, CDR2 SVGIG (reference sequence). The CDR3 region has the DNA TGTGCCTGGAGCCCGGGGGGCCGTGAGACCCAGTACTTC. Protein sequence: CAWSPGGRETQYF.

The chain has TRBV7-9 and TRBJ1-2; D remains unclear. Trimming took 4 bases from V and 1 from J, leaving 7 bases between them. Per germline, CDR1 SEHNR and CDR2 FQNEAQ (reference sequence). This CDR3 is 13 amino acids long. CDR3 nucleotide sequence: TGTGCCAGCAGCTCCCGGGATAACTATGGCTACACCTTC. Translating it yields CASSSRDNYGYTF.

The chain recombines TRBV19 with TRBJ2-3, with D possibly matching TRBD2 (5 bases). Germline CDR1 and CDR2: LNHDA and SQIVND (reference sequence). The V and J ends lost 4 bases and 5 bases respectively, with 16 bases between them. This CDR3 is built from 15 residues. The CDR3 DNA is TGTGCCAGTAGTACCCCTTTTGAGGGCGGAGATACGCAGTATTTT. Protein product: CASSTPFEGGDTQYF. Together with reference TRBV19 and TRBJ2-3, the CDR3 gives the full variable domain: DGGITQSPKYLFRKEGQNVTLSCEQNLNHDAMYWYRQDPGQGLRLIYYSQIVNDFQKGDIAEGYSVSREKKESFPLTVTSAQKNPTAFYLCASSTPFEGGDTQYFGPGTRLTVL.